This T cell receptor beta chain is from a study of OX40 agonist ivuxolimab in advanced cancers. Repertoires were generated with immunoSEQ multiplex PCR, while TCRdb's copy carries only in-frame clones and drops some. The sample gives 75,000 to 90,000 clones, roughly 92% of which show up once; 0.55% to 0.65% is in the top ten. The CDR3 extends over 14 amino acids. Trimming shortened V by 5 bases and J by 2 bases, and 7 bases separated the two germline ends. Germline V gene lookup returns CDR1 SNHLY and CDR2 FYNNEI. Findings of the study overall: Among patients with partial responses at 0.1-3.0 mg/kg, clonal expansion was among the lowest.

Comments on this clone: Its antigen remains unidentified.

The sequencing used CD4+ or CD8+ T cells sorted from blood, collected in a trial of the OX40 agonist ivuxolimab. The chain recombines TRBV2 with TRBJ2-6, with a weak D call TRBD1 (6 bases). The clonotype was recovered from an adult with an advanced solid tumor such as melanoma, head and neck, liver or kidney cancer. CDR3 nucleotide sequence: TGTGCCAGCAGTTCAGGGGCTGGGGCCAACGTCCTGACTTTC. Translation: CASSSGAGANVLTF.